This T cell receptor beta chain was identified in a study of cytotoxic CD8 clonotypes in ibrutinib-treated CLL. At the level of the study: The authors obtained response samples at a median of about 13 months of treatment, range 6 to 36.

Notes on the study in general: Clonality went up at ibrutinib response and then declined back toward baseline at progression.

With respect to this clone: Its antigen remains unknown.

The CDR3 loop spans 15 amino acids. V shed 1 base, J shed 8 bases, and the junction held 8 bases outside the gene matches. Germline CDR1 is SGHTA and CDR2 is FQGTGA. Generated by immunoSEQ multiplex PCR, the TCRdb table keeps only in-frame clones and is missing some. The table shows some 200,000 clones, with roughly 72% occurring only once. The chain has TRBV7-3 and TRBJ2-1, with 7 bases fitting TRBD2. This sample comprised PBMCs, obtained after 24 months of ibrutinib treatment. This TCR was recovered from a human donor with chronic lymphocytic leukemia. In DNA, the CDR3 is TGTGCCAGCAGCTTAAATGACGGGAGGTGGGATGAGCAGTTCTTC. It yields the protein CASSLNDGRWDEQFF. Together with reference TRBV7-3 and TRBJ2-1, the CDR3 gives the full variable domain: GAGVSQTPSNKVTEKGKYVELRCDPISGHTALYWYRQSLGQGPEFLIYFQGTGAADDSGLPNDRFFAVRPEGSVSTLKIQRTERGDSAVYLCASSLNDGRWDEQFFGPGTRLTVL.